This entry lists 7 T cell receptor beta chains sequenced from one sample in a study of CD8 T cells in Susac syndrome. Random-hexamer reverse transcription was applied to roughly 0.5 to 1 ug RNA. TCRdb called the immunoSEQ multiplex PCR reads again in MiXCR, with one record for every CDR3 protein. The repertoire holds more than 90,000 distinct CDR3 sequences, with 85% to 95% as singletons. The specimen sequenced was CD4+ T cells from PBMCs. These receptors originate from a human donor with multiple sclerosis.

The chain carries TRBV7-3 and TRBJ1-2; no clear D gene. V lost 5 bases, J lost 0 bases, and 10 bases lay in between. The V gene's germline CDR1 is SGHTA and CDR2 FQGTGA. This CDR3 is 14 amino acids long. This chain's CDR3 is CASSLDGTNYGYTF. The DNA for the CDR3 is TGTGCCAGCAGCCTGGACGGCACTAACTATGGCTACACCTTC.

The rearrangement links TRBV29-1 to TRBJ1-5; 9 bases align to TRBD1. Germline V CDR1 and CDR2: SQVTM, ANQGSEA. The CDR3 sequence is 12 residues long. After removal of 7 bases from V and 6 bases from J, the junction contained 4 bases not matched to a gene. CDR3 sequence reads: CSAQGAGQPQHF. CDR3 coding DNA: TGCAGCGCACAGGGGGCAGGTCAGCCCCAGCATTTT.

This rearrangement joins TRBV4-2 to TRBJ2-2; D possibly corresponds to TRBD2 (5 bases). The CDR3 covers 18 residues. V was cut by 2 bases and J by 7 bases, with 23 bases left in between. Germline values: CDR1 LGHNA, CDR2 YNFKEQ. The CDR3 bases are TGTGCCAGCAGCCAACGAGGGTTAGAGACGCTAGAACACGGGGAGCTGTTTTTT. Its protein is CASSQRGLETLEHGELFF.

This clonotype was observed a single time. The V call is TRBV2, the J call TRBJ1-5; 9 nucleotides line up with TRBD1. The CDR3 has 15 residues. Germline V gene data show CDR1 as SNHLY and CDR2 as FYNNEI. V trimming: 4 bases; J trimming: 6 bases; junction bases outside the gene matches: 7. The CDR3 here is CASSGQGVISQPQHF. For the CDR3, the DNA is TGTGCCAGCAGTGGACAGGGGGTGATCTCTCAGCCCCAGCATTTT.

The rearrangement joins TRBV23-1 to TRBJ1-2; maybe TRBD1 (5 bases). TRBV23-1 is an ORF, and what it does is uncertain. The V and J ends lost 2 bases and 8 bases respectively, with 18 bases between them. There are 15 residues in the CDR3. The CDR3 here is CASSQDEGHKWGYTF. Written as DNA, the CDR3 is TGCGCCAGCAGTCAAGACGAGGGGCACAAGTGGGGCTACACCTTC.

This clonotype came up once. The germline gene is not matched at one end of the junction; a read error may be the cause. The rearrangement joins TRBV11-1 to TRBJ2-1, with 7 bases identical to TRBD2. Germline values: CDR1 SGHAT, CDR2 FQDESV (reference sequence). CDR3 length equals 13 residues. The CDR3 is CASSLAAYNEQFF. The CDR3 DNA follows: TGTGCCAGCAGCCTAGCGGCATACAATGAGCAGTTCTTC.

This chain links TRBV6-5 with TRBJ2-7; D tentatively fits TRBD1 or TRBD2 (6 bases each). This CDR3 is built from 14 residues. Germline V gene sequence: CDR1 MNHEY, CDR2 SVGAGI. The V gene lost 6 bases and the J gene lost 3 bases, with 15 bases spanning the gap. CDR3 sequence reads: CASSRGHRNYEQYF. The DNA of the CDR3 is TGTGCCAGCAGCCGGGGGCACAGGAACTACGAGCAGTACTTC.